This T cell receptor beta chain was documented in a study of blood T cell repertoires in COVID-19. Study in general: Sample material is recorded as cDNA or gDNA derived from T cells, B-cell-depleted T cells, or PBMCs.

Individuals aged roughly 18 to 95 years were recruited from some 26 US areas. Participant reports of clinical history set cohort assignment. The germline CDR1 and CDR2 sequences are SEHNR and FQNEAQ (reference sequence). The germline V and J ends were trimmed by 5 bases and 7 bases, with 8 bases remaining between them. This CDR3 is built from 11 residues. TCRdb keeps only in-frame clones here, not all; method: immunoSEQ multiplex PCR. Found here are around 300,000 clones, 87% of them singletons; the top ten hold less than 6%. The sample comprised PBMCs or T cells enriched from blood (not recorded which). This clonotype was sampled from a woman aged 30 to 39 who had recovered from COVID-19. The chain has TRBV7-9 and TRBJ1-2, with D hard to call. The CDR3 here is CASSISGGYTF. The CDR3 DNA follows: TGTGCCAGCAGCATTTCGGGTGGCTACACCTTC.